This TCR beta chain was observed in a study of blood T cell repertoires in COVID-19. The CDR3 covers 13 residues. Trimming took off 1 base at V and 4 bases at J, with 6 bases between the two ends. From germline, CDR1 is SGHNT and CDR2 YYREEE (reference sequence). The data were produced by immunoSEQ multiplex PCR, yet TCRdb's version contains in-frame clones alone and is incomplete. The data contain 160,000 or so clones, roughly four fifths of them seen just once; the ten biggest clones take up roughly 18%. The chain links TRBV5-4 to TRBJ1-3; D may be TRBD1 (5 bases). The receptor was derived from a woman aged 80 or over with acute or convalescent COVID-19. The source material was peripheral blood. The DNA of the CDR3 is TGTGCCAGCAGCTTGTCAGGGGGAAACACCATATATTTT. Its protein product is CASSLSGGNTIYF.